What follows describes a single T cell receptor beta chain. What it recognizes is unknown. The data originate from a study of shared clonotypes between healthy human individuals. Naivety among CD8 cells was defined by CD45RO negativity and positive CCR7 selection, thereby excluding terminally differentiated effector memory CD45RA+ cells. The donor cohort consisted entirely of Caucasian adults residing in Nashville, Tennessee. Regarding the study as a whole: Larger richness was generally estimated for naive than memory subsets.

V lost 2 bases and J 10 bases, leaving 10 bases between the germline ends. CDR3 length: 12 amino acids. CDR1 and CDR2 from the germline V gene are SGHNT and YYREEE (reference sequence). The table came from immunoSEQ multiplex PCR; TCRdb's copy has only in-frame clones and leaves some out. The sample gives some 2 million clones, roughly 95% of which show up once; 1.1% is in the top ten. V and J are TRBV5-4 and TRBJ2-1; D is unclear. The sample was naive CD8+ T cells sorted from blood. This clonotype was obtained from a man younger than 35 in good health. CDR3 DNA sequence: TGTGCCAGCAGCTTTGGTGTAGGGGAGCAGTTCTTC. Protein sequence: CASSFGVGEQFF.